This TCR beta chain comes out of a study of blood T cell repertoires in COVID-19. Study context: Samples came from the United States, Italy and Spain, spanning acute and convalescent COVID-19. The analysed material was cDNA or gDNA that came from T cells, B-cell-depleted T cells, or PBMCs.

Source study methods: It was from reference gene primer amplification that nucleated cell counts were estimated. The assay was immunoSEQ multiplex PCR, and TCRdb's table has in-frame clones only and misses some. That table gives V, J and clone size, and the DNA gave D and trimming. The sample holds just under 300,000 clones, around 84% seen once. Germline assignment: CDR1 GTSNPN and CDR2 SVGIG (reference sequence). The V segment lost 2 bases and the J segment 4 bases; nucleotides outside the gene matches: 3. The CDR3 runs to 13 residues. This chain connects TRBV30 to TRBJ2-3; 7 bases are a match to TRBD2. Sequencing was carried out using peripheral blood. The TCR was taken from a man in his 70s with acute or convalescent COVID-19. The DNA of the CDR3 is TGTGCCTGGAGTCGGGCGGGGGCAGATACGCAGTATTTT. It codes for CAWSRAGADTQYF.